This TCR beta chain was captured in a study of regulatory T cells in long-lasting Graves disease. This clonotype was recorded at least ten times. Arm-PCR with iRepertoire HTBI primers amplified the CDR3 regions for these TCR beta libraries. From the multiplex PCR reads, TCRdb called clonotypes with MiXCR, one entry per CDR3 protein. This sample has roughly 470,000 distinct CDR3 sequences, with less than 25% found just once. The time point: persistent/refractory GD, antithyroid drugs over 5 years with positive TRAb. Researchers made the TCR library from RNA that was extracted from PBMCs. Germline values: CDR1 KGHSH, CDR2 LQKENI. The V gene end was trimmed by 0 bases and the J gene end by 6 bases; junction bases not matched to a gene: 5. The CDR3 consists of 14 residues.

The rearrangement joins TRBV18 to TRBJ2-7; 7 bases match TRBD1. This TCR derives from a female donor with Graves disease. The sample in question was peripheral blood mononuclear cells (PBMCs), obtained when the disease was refractory, from a patient treated with antithyroid drugs. The chain's CDR3 is CASSPPGQSGEQYF. DNA of the CDR3: TGTGCCAGCTCACCACCGGGACAGAGTGGCGAGCAGTACTTC.